The rows below give T cell receptor beta chains drawn from one sample of a study of shared clonotypes between healthy human individuals. Sequencing was performed with immunoSEQ multiplex PCR; in TCRdb, only in-frame clones are kept and a portion is missing. The table records about 2,500,000 clones, around nine tenths of them present only once. The source material was naive CD4+ T cells sorted from blood. These receptor sequences come from a man aged 18 to 30 in good health. Each CDR3 is given with its conserved first and last residue. The order of the fields is V gene, D gene, clone size, J gene, CDR3 DNA, CDR3 protein. The D gene is left open where the match is weak. Expanded clones are given a class, and other clones once, few, many or no size at all.

TRBV7-2	NA	NA	TRBJ2-3	TGTGCCAGCAGCCTAGGGGTAGTCACAGTTCGGACGCAGTATTTT	CASSLGVVTVRTQYF
TRBV5-4	TRBD1	NA	TRBJ1-6	TGTGCCAGCAGCCCGACAGGGGCGGAGAAGAATTCACCCCTCCACTTT	CASSPTGAEKNSPLHF
TRBV6-1	NA	NA	TRBJ2-7	TGTGCCAGCAGTGAAGGGGACCCCTTCGAGCAGTACTTC	CASSEGDPFEQYF
TRBV5-1	NA	NA	TRBJ2-7	TGCGCCAGCAGCTTTGACAGAGTCGGCTACGAGCAGTACTTC	CASSFDRVGYEQYF
TRBV5-4	NA	once	TRBJ2-2	TGTGCCAGCAGACCCACAGGGTACACCGGGGAGCTGTTTTTT	CASRPTGYTGELFF
TRBV28	NA	NA	TRBJ1-1	TGTGCCAGCAGGAAACAGCAGGGGGAAGCTTTCTTT	CASRKQQGEAFF
TRBV18	TRBD2	NA	TRBJ2-1	TGTGCCAGCTCATATATAGCGGGCGCCTCCTACAATGAGCAGTTCTTC	CASSYIAGASYNEQFF
TRBV27	TRBD2	NA	TRBJ2-7	TGTGCCAGCAGTATGGGGAGGACTAGCGCGTACGAGCAGTACTTC	CASSMGRTSAYEQYF
TRBV5-4	NA	NA	TRBJ2-3	TGTGCCAGCAGTCGCCGATCCCAAGATACGCAGTATTTT	CASSRRSQDTQYF
TRBV29-1	NA	once	TRBJ1-5	TGCAGCGTCAGGCCGGGCTTTGATCAGCCCCAGCATTTT	CSVRPGFDQPQHF
TRBV7-9	NA	few	TRBJ2-5	TGTGCCAGCAGCCCGGAGACCCAGTACTTC	CASSPETQYF
TRBV18	NA	NA	TRBJ1-1	TGTGCCAGCTCACCACTCCAATTGGCAAACACTGAAGCTTTCTTT	CASSPLQLANTEAFF
TRBV11-3	TRBD1	once	TRBJ1-4	TGTGCCAGCAGCGTCCGGACAGGAGCAACTAATGAAAAACTGTTTTTT	CASSVRTGATNEKLFF
TRBV30	NA	NA	TRBJ1-2	TGTGCCTGGAGTGTAGGACCGGAGGGCTACACCTTC	CAWSVGPEGYTF
TRBV11-1	NA	NA	TRBJ2-7	TGTGCCAGCAGCTCGTCCTTTGACTCCTACGAGCAGTACTTC	CASSSSFDSYEQYF
TRBV2	NA	NA	TRBJ2-5	TGTGCCAGCAGTGATGTCGGAACTAACCAAGAGACCCAGTACTTC	CASSDVGTNQETQYF
TRBV5-1	NA	NA	TRBJ2-2	TGCGCCAGCAGCCCTCAGGGACGGTCGAACACCGGGGAGCTGTTTTTT	CASSPQGRSNTGELFF
TRBV4-1	NA	NA	TRBJ1-2	TGCGCCAGCAGCCAAGAGGGGGCGCGAGGCTACACCTTC	CASSQEGARGYTF
TRBV11-2	NA	once	TRBJ1-4	TGTGCCAGCAGCTTATTGGGCAGGGCGGATGAAAAACTGTTTTTT	CASSLLGRADEKLFF
TRBV6-1	TRBD1	NA	TRBJ1-6	TGTGCCAGCAGTGAAGAGGGGGCGGGTATCAGCTCCTATAATTCACCCCTCCACTTT	CASSEEGAGISSYNSPLHF
TRBV7-9	NA	NA	TRBJ2-3	TGTGCCAGCAGCCCCGGAGGGTTAACAGATACGCAGTATTTT	CASSPGGLTDTQYF
TRBV28	TRBD1	NA	TRBJ1-5	TGTGCCAGCAGTTTGACAGGGATTGGCAATCAGCCCCAGCATTTT	CASSLTGIGNQPQHF
TRBV30	NA	NA	TRBJ1-1	TGTGCCTGGAAGATGGTGAACACTGAAGCTTTCTTT	CAWKMVNTEAFF
TRBV5-1	NA	NA	TRBJ2-3	TGCGCCAGCAGCTTTTTCTCGCCCGGGAGCACAGATACGCAGTATTTT	CASSFFSPGSTDTQYF
TRBV19	NA	NA	TRBJ2-3	TGTGCCAGTAGTATCGGCGGGCCTAGCACAGATACGCAGTATTTT	CASSIGGPSTDTQYF
TRBV7-6	NA	NA	TRBJ2-5	TGTGCCAGCAGCATACAAAGGGATTCACCTCAGGGGTGGACCCAGTACTTC	CASSIQRDSPQGWTQYF
TRBV28	NA	NA	TRBJ1-5	TGTGCCAGCAGTTTGCCCGGGGTTCAGCCCCAGCATTTT	CASSLPGVQPQHF
TRBV5-1	TRBD1	NA	TRBJ1-4	TGCGCCAGCAGCTTGGCCCAGGGGGCTTACAATGAAAAACTGTTTTTT	CASSLAQGAYNEKLFF
TRBV10-1	NA	NA	TRBJ2-2	TGCGCCAGCAGTCAAACGTTGGGGAACACCGGGGAGCTGTTTTTT	CASSQTLGNTGELFF
TRBV5-4	NA	NA	TRBJ2-7	TGTGCCAGCAGCTTGGGGCAGGGTTCCGAGCAGTACTTC	CASSLGQGSEQYF
TRBV5-4	TRBD2	NA	TRBJ2-5	TGTGTCTCCAAGGGAGGGGCTAGCGGAGAATTCGGGGAGACCCAGTACTTC	CVSKGGASGEFGETQYF
TRBV27	TRBD1	once	TRBJ1-2	TGTGCCAGCAGTTCAAGACAGGGGAGAGATGGCTACACCTTC	CASSSRQGRDGYTF
TRBV28	NA	NA	TRBJ2-7	TGTGCCAGCAGTTTACGGGGGATTCAGGGACTGAGGGAGCAGTACTTC	CASSLRGIQGLREQYF
TRBV5-1	TRBD1	NA	TRBJ2-7	TGCGCCAGCCGGGACAGGCACTACGAGCAGTACTTC	CASRDRHYEQYF
TRBV6-5	NA	NA	TRBJ2-7	TGTGCCAGCAGTTACCGGGGGTACTCCTACGAGCAGTACTTC	CASSYRGYSYEQYF
TRBV4-1	TRBD1	NA	TRBJ2-5	TGCGCCAGCAGCCTAGAGGGGACAGGACGAGAGACCCAGTACTTC	CASSLEGTGRETQYF
TRBV21-1	NA	once	TRBJ1-1	TGTGCCAGCAGCAAAGATTTTAGGGTGAACACTGAAGCTTTCTTT	CASSKDFRVNTEAFF
TRBV7-2	TRBD2	NA	TRBJ2-4	TGTGCCGGGTCTAGCGGCGGAAACATTCAGTACTTC	CAGSSGGNIQYF
TRBV11-1	NA	once	TRBJ2-1	TGTGCCAGCACCCCCGGAAATGAGCAGTTCTTC	CASTPGNEQFF
TRBV5-8	TRBD2	once	TRBJ2-2	TGTGCCAGCAGCTGGGCCCGACTAGCCATTTCCGGGGAGCTGTTTTTT	CASSWARLAISGELFF
TRBV5-4	NA	NA	TRBJ2-3	TGTGCCAGCAACCTGGGAGGGGGAAGCACAGATACGCAGTATTTT	CASNLGGGSTDTQYF
TRBV15	TRBD2	NA	TRBJ2-5	TGTGCCACCAGCAGGGATGTAAGCGGGAGAGAGACCCAGTACTTC	CATSRDVSGRETQYF
TRBV25-1	TRBD1	NA	TRBJ2-1	TGTGCCAGCAGTGCTCAAGCCGGGACAGGAGTACACAATGAGCAGTTCTTC	CASSAQAGTGVHNEQFF
TRBV11-3	NA	NA	TRBJ2-2	TGTGCCAGCACCCAGGGGTCCGGGGAGCTGTTTTTT	CASTQGSGELFF
TRBV5-6	TRBD1	NA	TRBJ1-1	TGTGCCAGCAGCGGGGACAGGGGTGCAAACACTGAAGCTTTCTTT	CASSGDRGANTEAFF
TRBV19	NA	once	TRBJ2-1	TGTGCCAGTCAGTCTCTGACCTCCTACAATGAGCAGTTCTTC	CASQSLTSYNEQFF
TRBV2	TRBD1	NA	TRBJ1-4	TGTGCCAGCAACAGGGGGGAAGGAACTAATGAAAAACTGTTTTTT	CASNRGEGTNEKLFF
TRBV10-1	TRBD2	NA	TRBJ2-7	TGCGCCAGCAGTGAACTAGCGGGAGCCGCGTACTTC	CASSELAGAAYF
TRBV5-6	NA	NA	TRBJ1-4	TGTGCCAGCAGCTTGACGGGGGATAATGAAAAACTGTTTTTT	CASSLTGDNEKLFF
TRBV29-1	TRBD1	NA	TRBJ1-2	TGCAGCGTTGGCGGGACAGTGCAGGGCTACACCTTC	CSVGGTVQGYTF
TRBV21-1	NA	NA	TRBJ2-7	TGTGCCAGCAGCAACACTGGGCTAGGCGGGGGATGCGAGCAGTACTTC	CASSNTGLGGGCEQYF
TRBV5-1	NA	NA	TRBJ1-6	TGCGCCAGCAGCTTGGAGGGGTGGTCACCCCTCCACTTT	CASSLEGWSPLHF
TRBV5-4	TRBD1	NA	TRBJ2-1	TGTGCCAGCAGCTTACCCCCGGACAGGGGCCCCTACAATGAGCAGTTCTTC	CASSLPPDRGPYNEQFF
TRBV11-2	NA	NA	TRBJ2-6	TGTGCCAGCAGCATTACAGGCTTGTCCACTGGGGCCAACGTCCTGACTTTC	CASSITGLSTGANVLTF
TRBV27	TRBD1	NA	TRBJ1-5	TGTGCCAGCTCCTCGACAGGGAAGATTGGCAATCAGCCCCAGCATTTT	CASSSTGKIGNQPQHF
TRBV7-9	NA	NA	TRBJ2-7	TGTGCCAGCAGCTTAAGCCGGGTAGGGAGAAACGAGCAGTACTTC	CASSLSRVGRNEQYF
TRBV6-6	TRBD1	NA	TRBJ2-3	TGTGCCAGCAGTGGGACAGGGGCCGATACGCAGTATTTT	CASSGTGADTQYF